The present T cell receptor (beta chain) was sequenced within a study of radiotherapy plus CTLA-4 blockade in lung cancer. Deletions cut 3 bases from V and 4 bases from J, with 19 bases between. The CDR3 has 16 residues. Per germline, CDR1 SGHKS and CDR2 YYEKEE (reference sequence). General study findings and limits: Clones of tumor-derived TCRs expanded in blood after radiotherapy plus ipilimumab.

Profiled with immunoSEQ multiplex PCR; TCRdb holds only in-frame clones, not every one. The repertoire holds about 60,000 clones, with 70% to 80% as singletons. As for this clone: The target antigen is unknown.

V gene TRBV5-5 combines with J gene TRBJ1-2, with D possibly TRBD1 on 5 matching bases. Sequencing was performed on peripheral blood, taken from a patient treated with radiotherapy plus ipilimumab. This sequence originates from a human donor with non-small cell lung cancer whose response to radiotherapy plus ipilimumab could not be evaluated. The CDR3 reads CASSWNSGPSLYGYTF. The CDR3 DNA reads TGTGCCAGCAGCTGGAACTCAGGGCCATCCCTCTATGGCTACACCTTC.